The present TCR beta chain was sequenced within a study of T cell repertoires in cytomegalovirus infection. Whole-study results and caveats: Individuals carrying CMV plus the relevant HLA were identified by cumulative frequency of public TCR beta families.

TCRdb passed the reads through MiXCR, listing each CDR3 protein once. Altogether approximately 730,000 distinct CDR3 sequences are present, around a third being singletons, with the ten largest covering 15% to 20%. The CDR3 runs 14 residues. Germline values: CDR1 LNHNV, CDR2 YYDKDF (reference sequence). V was cut by 1 base and J by 8 bases, with 12 bases left in between. On this clonotype: As yet, its antigen is unknown.

The TCR sequence derives from a human donor in good health (CMV status not recorded). Some clones in this sample may be carry-over from other donors' samples. The sample consisted of cultured PBMCs, taken from culture after CMV antigen stimulation. This sequence joins TRBV15 and TRBJ1-5, with no clear D. In DNA, the CDR3 is TGTGCCACCAGCAGAGCGGCGGGAGGGAAGCCCCAGCATTTT. This translates into CATSRAAGGKPQHF.